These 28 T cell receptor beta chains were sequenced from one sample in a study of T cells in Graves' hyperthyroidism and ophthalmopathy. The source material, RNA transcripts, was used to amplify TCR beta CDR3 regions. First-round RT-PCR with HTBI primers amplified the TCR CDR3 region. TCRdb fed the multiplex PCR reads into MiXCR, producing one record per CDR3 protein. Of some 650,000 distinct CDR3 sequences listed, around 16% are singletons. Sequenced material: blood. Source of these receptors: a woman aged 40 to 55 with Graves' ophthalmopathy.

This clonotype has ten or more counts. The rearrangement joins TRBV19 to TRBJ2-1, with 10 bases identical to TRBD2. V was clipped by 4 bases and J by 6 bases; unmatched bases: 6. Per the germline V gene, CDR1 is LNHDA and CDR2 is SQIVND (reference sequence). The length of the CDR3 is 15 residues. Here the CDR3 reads CASSNLAGGLNEQFF. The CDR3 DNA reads TGTGCCAGTAGTAATTTAGCGGGGGGACTCAATGAGCAGTTCTTC.

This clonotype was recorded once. The CDR3 protein is CASSLRWDRGMNTEAFF. The CDR3 DNA is TGTGCCAGCAGCTTGCGTTGGGACAGGGGAATGAACACTGAAGCTTTCTTT. The rearrangement joins TRBV5-6 to TRBJ1-1; 10 nucleotides match TRBD1. CDR1 and CDR2 from the germline V gene are SGHDT and YYEEEE. J lost 0 bases, V lost 1 base, and 6 bases had no gene match. The CDR3 totals 17 residues. The variable domain in full, completed from reference TRBV5-6 and TRBJ1-1, reads DAGVTQSPTHLIKTRGQQVTLRCSPKSGHDTVSWYQQALGQGPQFIFQYYEEEERQRGNFPDRFSGHQFPNYSSELNVNALLLGDSALYLCASSLRWDRGMNTEAFFGQGTRLTVV.

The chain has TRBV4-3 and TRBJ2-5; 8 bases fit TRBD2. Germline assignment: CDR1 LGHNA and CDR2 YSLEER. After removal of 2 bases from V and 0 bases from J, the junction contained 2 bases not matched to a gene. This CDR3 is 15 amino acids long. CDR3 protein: CASSQSGGYQETQYF. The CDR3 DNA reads TGCGCCAGCAGCCAAAGCGGGGGTTACCAAGAGACCCAGTACTTC.

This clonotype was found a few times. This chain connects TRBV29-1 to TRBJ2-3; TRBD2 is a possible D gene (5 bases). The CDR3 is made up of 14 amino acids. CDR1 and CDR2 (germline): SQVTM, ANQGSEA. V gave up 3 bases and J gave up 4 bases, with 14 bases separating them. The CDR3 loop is CSVDLRVRADTQYF. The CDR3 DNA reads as TGCAGCGTTGATTTGCGGGTTAGGGCAGATACGCAGTATTTT.

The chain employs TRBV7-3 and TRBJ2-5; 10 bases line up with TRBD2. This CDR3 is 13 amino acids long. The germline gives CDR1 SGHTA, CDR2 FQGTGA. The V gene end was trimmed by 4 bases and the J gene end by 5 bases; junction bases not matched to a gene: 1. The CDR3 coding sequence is TGTGCCAGCAGCTGGGGACTAGCGGAGACCCAGTACTTC. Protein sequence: CASSWGLAETQYF.

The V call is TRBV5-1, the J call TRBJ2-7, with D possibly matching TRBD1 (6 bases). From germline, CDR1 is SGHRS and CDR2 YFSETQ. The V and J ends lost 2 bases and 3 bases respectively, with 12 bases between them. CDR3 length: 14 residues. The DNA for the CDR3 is TGCGCCAGCAGCTTCCGGGACACCGACTACGAGCAGTACTTC. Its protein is CASSFRDTDYEQYF. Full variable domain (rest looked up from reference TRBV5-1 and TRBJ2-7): KAGVTQTPRYLIKTRGQQVTLSCSPISGHRSVSWYQQTPGQGLQFLFEYFSETQRNKGNFPGRFSGRQFSNSRSEMNVSTLELGDSALYLCASSFRDTDYEQYFGPGTRLTVT.

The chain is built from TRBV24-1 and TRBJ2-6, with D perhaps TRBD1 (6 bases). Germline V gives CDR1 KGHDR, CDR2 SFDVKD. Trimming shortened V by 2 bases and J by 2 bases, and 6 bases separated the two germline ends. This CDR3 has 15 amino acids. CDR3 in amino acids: CATSDYRAGANVLTF. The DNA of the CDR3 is TGTGCCACCAGTGATTACAGGGCTGGGGCCAACGTCCTGACTTTC.

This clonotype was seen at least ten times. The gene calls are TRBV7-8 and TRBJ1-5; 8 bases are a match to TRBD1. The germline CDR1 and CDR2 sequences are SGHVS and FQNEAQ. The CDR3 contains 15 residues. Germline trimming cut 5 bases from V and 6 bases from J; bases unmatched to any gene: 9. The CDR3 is CASSPGQGRGQPQHF. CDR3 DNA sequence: TGTGCCAGCAGCCCCGGACAGGGAAGAGGTCAGCCCCAGCATTTT.

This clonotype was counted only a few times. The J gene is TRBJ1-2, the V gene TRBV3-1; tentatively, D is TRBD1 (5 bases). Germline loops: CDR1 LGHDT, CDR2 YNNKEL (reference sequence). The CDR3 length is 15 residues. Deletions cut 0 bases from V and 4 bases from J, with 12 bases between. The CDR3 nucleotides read TGTGCCAGCAGCCAAGATTGGAAGGGGACCTATGGCTACACCTTC. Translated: CASSQDWKGTYGYTF.

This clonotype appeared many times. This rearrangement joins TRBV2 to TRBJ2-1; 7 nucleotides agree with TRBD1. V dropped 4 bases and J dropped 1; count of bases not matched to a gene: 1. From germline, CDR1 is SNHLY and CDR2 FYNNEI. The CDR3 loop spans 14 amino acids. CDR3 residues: CASSVGQSYNEQFF. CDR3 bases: TGTGCCAGCAGTGTGGGACAGTCCTACAATGAGCAGTTCTTC.

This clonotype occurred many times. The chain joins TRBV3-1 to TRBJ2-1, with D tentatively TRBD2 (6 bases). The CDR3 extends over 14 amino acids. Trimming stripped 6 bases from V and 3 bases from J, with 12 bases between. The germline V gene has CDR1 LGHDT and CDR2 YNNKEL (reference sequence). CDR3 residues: CASRSGAGYNEQFF. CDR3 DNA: TGTGCCAGCAGATCTGGAGCGGGCTACAATGAGCAGTTCTTC.

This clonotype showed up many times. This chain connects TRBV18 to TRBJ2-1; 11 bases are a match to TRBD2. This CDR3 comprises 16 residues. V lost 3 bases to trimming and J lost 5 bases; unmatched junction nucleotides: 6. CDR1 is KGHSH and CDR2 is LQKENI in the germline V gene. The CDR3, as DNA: TGTGCCAGCTCACCGCTAGCGGGGGGACCAAACAATGAGCAGTTCTTC. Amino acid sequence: CASSPLAGGPNNEQFF.

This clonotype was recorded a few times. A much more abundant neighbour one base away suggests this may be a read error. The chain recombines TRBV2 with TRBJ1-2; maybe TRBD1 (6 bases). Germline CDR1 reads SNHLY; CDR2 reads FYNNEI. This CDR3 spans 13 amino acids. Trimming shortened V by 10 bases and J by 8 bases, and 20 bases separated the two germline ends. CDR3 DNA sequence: TGTGCCACCCATCTCACAGGGTTTGGGGGCTACACCTTC. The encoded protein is CATHLTGFGGYTF.

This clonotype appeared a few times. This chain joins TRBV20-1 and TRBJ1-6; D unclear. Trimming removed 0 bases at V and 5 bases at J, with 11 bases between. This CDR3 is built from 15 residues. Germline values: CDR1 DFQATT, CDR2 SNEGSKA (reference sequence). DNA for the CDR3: TGCAGTGCTAGAGAGGGTAGTGAGCATAATTCACCCCTCCACTTT. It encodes CSAREGSEHNSPLHF.

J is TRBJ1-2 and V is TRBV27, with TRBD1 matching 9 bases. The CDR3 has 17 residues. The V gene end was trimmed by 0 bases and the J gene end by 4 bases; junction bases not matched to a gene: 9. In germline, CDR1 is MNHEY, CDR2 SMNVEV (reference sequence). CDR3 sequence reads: CASSLSAGTGLGYGYTF. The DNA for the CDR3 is TGTGCCAGCAGTTTATCCGCCGGGACAGGGTTGGGCTATGGCTACACCTTC.

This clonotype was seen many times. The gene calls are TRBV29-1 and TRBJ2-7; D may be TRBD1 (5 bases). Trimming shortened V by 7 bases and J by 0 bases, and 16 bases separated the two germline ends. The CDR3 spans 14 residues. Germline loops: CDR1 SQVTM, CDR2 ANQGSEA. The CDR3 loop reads CSAQTGRLSYEQYF. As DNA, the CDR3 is TGCAGCGCCCAAACAGGTCGACTCTCCTACGAGCAGTACTTC.

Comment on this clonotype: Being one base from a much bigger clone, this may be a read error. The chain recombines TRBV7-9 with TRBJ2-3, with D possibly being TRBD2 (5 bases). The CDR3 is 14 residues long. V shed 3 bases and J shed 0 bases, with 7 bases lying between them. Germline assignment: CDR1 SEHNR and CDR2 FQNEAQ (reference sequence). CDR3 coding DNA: TGTGCCAGCAGCTTCGGGGTGAGCACAGATACGCAGTATTTT. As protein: CASSFGVSTDTQYF.

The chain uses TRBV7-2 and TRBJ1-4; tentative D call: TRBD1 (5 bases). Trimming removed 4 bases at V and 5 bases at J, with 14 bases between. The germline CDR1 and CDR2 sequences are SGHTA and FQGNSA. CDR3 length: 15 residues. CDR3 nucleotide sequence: TGTGCCAGCAGCTCTAAAGGGGAGGCGAATGAAAAACTGTTTTTT. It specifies CASSSKGEANEKLFF. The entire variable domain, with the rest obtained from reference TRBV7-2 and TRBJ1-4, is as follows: GAGVSQSPSNKVTEKGKDVELRCDPISGHTALYWYRQSLGQGLEFLIYFQGNSAPDKSGLPSDRFSAERTGGSVSTLTIQRTQQEDSAVYLCASSSKGEANEKLFFGSGTQLSVL.

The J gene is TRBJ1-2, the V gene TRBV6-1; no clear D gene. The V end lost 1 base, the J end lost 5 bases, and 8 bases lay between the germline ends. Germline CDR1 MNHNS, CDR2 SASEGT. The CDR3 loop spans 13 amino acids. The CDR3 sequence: CASSEDDSYGYTF. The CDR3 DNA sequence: TGTGCCAGCAGTGAAGACGATTCATATGGCTACACCTTC.

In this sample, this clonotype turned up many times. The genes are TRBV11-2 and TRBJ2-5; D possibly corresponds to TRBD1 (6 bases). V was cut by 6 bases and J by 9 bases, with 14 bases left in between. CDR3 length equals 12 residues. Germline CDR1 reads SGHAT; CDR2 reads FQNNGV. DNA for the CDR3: TGTGCCAGCAGGGGGGCGTTGGGGTCCCAGTACTTC. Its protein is CASRGALGSQYF.

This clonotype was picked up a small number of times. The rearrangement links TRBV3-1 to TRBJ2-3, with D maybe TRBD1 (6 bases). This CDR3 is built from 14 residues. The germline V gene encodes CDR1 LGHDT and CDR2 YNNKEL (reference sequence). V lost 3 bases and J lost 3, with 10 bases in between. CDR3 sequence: CASSQNRVTDTQYF. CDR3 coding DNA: TGTGCCAGCAGCCAGAACAGGGTAACAGATACGCAGTATTTT.

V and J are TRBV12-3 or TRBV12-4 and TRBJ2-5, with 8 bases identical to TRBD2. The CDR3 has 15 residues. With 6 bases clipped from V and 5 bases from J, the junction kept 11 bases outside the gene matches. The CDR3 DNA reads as TGTGCCAGCAGACCGAGCGGGGGAGTGGAGGAGACCCAGTACTTC. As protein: CASRPSGGVEETQYF.

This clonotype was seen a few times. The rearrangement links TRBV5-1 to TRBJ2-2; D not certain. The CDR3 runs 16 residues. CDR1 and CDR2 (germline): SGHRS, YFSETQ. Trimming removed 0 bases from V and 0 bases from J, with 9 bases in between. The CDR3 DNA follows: TGCGCCAGCAGCTTGGCCCCAAATACGAACACCGGGGAGCTGTTTTTT. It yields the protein CASSLAPNTNTGELFF.

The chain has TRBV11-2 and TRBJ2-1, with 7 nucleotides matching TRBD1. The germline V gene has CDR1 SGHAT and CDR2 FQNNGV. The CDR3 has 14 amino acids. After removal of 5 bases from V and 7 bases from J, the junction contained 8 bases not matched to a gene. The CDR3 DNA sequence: TGTGCCAGCAGCAAGGACAGGATGAGGAATGAGCAGTTCTTC. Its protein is CASSKDRMRNEQFF.

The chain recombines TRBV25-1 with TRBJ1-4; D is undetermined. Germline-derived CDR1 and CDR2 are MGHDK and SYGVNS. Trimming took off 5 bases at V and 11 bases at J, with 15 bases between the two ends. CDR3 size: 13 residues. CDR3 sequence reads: CASSPQGLGKLFF. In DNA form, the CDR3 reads TGTGCCAGCAGTCCCCAAGGTCTAGGGAAACTGTTTTTT.

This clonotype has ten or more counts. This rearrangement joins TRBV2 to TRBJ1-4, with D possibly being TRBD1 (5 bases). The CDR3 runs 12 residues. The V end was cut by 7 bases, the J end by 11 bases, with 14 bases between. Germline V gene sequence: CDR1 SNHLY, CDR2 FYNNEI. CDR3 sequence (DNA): TGTGCCAGCACCAGGGAAGGTGGGAAACTGTTTTTT. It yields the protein CASTREGGKLFF.

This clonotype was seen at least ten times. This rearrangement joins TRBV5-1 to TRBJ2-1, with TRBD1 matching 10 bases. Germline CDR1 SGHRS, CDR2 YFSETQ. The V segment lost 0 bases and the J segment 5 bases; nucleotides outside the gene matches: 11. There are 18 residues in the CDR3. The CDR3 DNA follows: TGCGCCAGCAGCTTGGGGGCCGCCGGGACAGGGGCGCACAATGAGCAGTTCTTC. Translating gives CASSLGAAGTGAHNEQFF.

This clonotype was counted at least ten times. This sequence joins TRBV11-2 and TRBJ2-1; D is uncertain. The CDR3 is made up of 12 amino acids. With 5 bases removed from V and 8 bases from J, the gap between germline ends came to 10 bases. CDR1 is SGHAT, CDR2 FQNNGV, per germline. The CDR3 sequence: CASSPPGDEQFF. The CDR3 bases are TGTGCCAGCAGCCCCCCCGGTGATGAGCAGTTCTTC. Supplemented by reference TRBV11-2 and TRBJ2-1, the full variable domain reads EAGVAQSPRYKIIEKRQSVAFWCNPISGHATLYWYQQILGQGPKLLIQFQNNGVVDDSQLPKDRFSAERLKGVDSTLKIQPAKLEDSAVYLCASSPPGDEQFFGPGTRLTVL.